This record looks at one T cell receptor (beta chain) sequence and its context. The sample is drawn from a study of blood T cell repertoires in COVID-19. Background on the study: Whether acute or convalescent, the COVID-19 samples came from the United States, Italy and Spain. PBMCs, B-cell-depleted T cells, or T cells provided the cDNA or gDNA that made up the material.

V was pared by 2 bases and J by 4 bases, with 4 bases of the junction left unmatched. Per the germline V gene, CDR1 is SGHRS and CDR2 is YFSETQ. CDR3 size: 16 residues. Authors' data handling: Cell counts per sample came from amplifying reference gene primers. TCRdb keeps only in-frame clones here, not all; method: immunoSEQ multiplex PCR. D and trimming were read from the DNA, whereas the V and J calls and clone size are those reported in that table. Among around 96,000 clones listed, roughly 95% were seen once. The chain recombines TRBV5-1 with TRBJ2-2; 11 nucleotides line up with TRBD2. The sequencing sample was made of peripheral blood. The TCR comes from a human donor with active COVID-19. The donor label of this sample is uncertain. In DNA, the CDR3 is TGCGCCAGCAGCTTATCCGGGACTAGCGGCACCGGGGAGCTGTTTTTT. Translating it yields CASSLSGTSGTGELFF.